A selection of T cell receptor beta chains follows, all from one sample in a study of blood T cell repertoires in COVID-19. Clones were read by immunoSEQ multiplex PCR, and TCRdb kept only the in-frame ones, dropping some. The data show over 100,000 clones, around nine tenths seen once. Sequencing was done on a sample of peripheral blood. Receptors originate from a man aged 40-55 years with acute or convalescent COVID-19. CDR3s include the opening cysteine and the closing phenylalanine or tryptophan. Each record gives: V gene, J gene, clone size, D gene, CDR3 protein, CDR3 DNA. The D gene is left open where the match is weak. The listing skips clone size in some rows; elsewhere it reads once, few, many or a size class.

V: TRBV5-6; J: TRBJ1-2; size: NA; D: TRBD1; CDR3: CASSLGQGLSGYTF; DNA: TGTGCCAGCAGCTTGGGACAGGGGCTGAGTGGCTACACCTTC
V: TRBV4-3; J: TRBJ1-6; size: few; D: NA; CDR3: CASSQDRMGGSPLHF; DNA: TGCGCCAGCAGCCAAGATCGTATGGGAGGGTCACCCCTCCACTTT
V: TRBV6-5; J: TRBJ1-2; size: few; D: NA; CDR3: CASKSVNYGYTF; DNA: TGTGCCAGCAAATCCGTTAACTATGGCTACACCTTC
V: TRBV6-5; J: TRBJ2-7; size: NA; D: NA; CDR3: CASLDNRSYEQYF; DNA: TGTGCCAGCTTAGACAATCGATCCTACGAGCAGTACTTC
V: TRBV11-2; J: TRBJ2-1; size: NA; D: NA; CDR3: CASTYRGGGPGSYNEQFF; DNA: TGTGCCAGCACCTACCGAGGGGGAGGGCCTGGGTCCTACAATGAGCAGTTCTTC
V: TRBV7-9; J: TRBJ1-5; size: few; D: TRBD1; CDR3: CASSLESQGGQPQHF; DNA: TGTGCCAGCAGCTTAGAATCCCAGGGGGGTCAGCCCCAGCATTTT
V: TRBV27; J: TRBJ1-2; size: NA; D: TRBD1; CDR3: CASSHSPVGQGVGYTF; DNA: TGTGCCAGCAGCCACAGCCCTGTGGGACAGGGGGTTGGCTACACCTTC
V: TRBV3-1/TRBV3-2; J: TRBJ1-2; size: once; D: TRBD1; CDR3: CASSPQGFGYTF; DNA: TGTGCCAGCAGCCCACAGGGGTTTGGCTACACCTTC
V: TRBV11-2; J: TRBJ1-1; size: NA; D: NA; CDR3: CASSLDTGGGAFF; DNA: TGTGCCAGCAGCTTAGATACCGGGGGTGGAGCTTTCTTT
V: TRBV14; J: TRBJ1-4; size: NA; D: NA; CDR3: CASSHERRGSNEKLFF; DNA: TGTGCCAGCAGCCACGAGAGGAGGGGCTCTAATGAAAAACTGTTTTTT
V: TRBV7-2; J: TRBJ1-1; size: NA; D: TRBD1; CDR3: CASSPNRGTEAFF; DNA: TGTGCCAGCAGCCCAAACAGGGGAACTGAAGCTTTCTTT
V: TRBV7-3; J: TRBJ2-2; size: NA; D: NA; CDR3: CASSSQGSTGELFF; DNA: TGTGCCAGCAGTTCCCAGGGGAGCACCGGGGAGCTGTTTTTT
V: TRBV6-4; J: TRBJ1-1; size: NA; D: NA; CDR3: CASSGSLNTEAFF; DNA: TGTGCCAGCAGTGGTAGTCTGAACACTGAAGCTTTCTTT
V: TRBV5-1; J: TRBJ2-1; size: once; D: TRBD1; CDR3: CASSDGQGFGNEQFF; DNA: TGCGCCAGCAGCGACGGACAGGGTTTCGGCAATGAGCAGTTCTTC
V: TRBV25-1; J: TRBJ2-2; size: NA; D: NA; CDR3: CASSDRGLSNTGELFF; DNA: TGTGCCAGCAGTGACAGGGGACTATCGAACACCGGGGAGCTGTTTTTT
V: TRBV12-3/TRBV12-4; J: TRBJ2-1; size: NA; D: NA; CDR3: CASSFSGEQFF; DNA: TGTGCCAGCAGTTTCTCAGGGGAGCAGTTCTTC
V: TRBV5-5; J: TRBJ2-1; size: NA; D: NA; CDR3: CASSLEAGAYNEQFF; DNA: TGTGCCAGCAGCTTGGAGGCAGGGGCCTACAATGAGCAGTTCTTC
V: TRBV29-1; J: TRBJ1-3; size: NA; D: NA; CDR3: CSVTSGDTIYF; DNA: TGCAGCGTAACCTCAGGGGACACCATATATTTT
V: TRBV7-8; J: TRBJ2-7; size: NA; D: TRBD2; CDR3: CASSLLGGSGGPHEQYF; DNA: TGTGCCAGCAGCTTATTAGGCGGGAGTGGAGGCCCTCACGAGCAGTACTTC
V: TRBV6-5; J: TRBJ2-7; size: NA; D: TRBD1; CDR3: CASGGQSTYEQYF; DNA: TGTGCCAGCGGGGGACAGTCAACCTACGAGCAGTACTTC
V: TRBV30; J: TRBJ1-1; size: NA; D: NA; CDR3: CAWSLNTEAFF; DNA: TGTGCCTGGAGCTTGAACACTGAAGCTTTCTTT
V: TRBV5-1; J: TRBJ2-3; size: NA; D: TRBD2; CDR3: CASRFSGSGDTQYF; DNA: TGCGCCAGCAGATTTAGCGGGAGTGGAGATACGCAGTATTTT
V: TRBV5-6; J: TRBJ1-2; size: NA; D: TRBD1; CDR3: CASSTGTGGLYGYTF; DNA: TGTGCCAGCAGCACTGGGACAGGTGGGCTCTATGGCTACACCTTC
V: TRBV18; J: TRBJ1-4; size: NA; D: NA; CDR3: CASSQGRTSQGEKLFF; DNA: TGTGCCAGCTCACAGGGTAGGACTTCGCAAGGTGAAAAACTGTTTTTT
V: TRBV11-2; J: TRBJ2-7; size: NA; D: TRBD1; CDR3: CASSPSRGLGEQYF; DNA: TGTGCCAGCAGCCCCAGCAGGGGGCTAGGGGAGCAGTACTTC
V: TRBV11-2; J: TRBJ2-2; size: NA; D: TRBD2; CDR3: CASSSRLAYTGELFF; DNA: TGTGCCAGCAGCAGCCGACTAGCCTACACCGGGGAGCTGTTTTTT
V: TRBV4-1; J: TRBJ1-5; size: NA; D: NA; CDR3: CASSQDTRDTSNQPQHF; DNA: TGCGCCAGCAGCCAAGATACGAGGGACACGAGCAATCAGCCCCAGCATTTT
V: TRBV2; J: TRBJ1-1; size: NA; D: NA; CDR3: CASSEAQLGSEAFF; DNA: TGTGCCAGCAGTGAAGCGCAACTCGGGAGTGAAGCTTTCTTT
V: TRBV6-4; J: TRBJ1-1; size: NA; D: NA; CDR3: CASSPERGTEAFF; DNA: TGTGCCAGCAGTCCGGAGCGGGGCACTGAAGCTTTCTTT
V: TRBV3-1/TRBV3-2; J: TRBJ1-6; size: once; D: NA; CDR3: CASSQGQGVGNSPLHF; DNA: TGTGCCAGCAGCCAGGGGCAGGGCGTCGGTAATTCACCCCTCCACTTT
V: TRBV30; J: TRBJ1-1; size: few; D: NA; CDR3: CAWSVQGVLAFF; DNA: TGTGCCTGGAGTGTACAGGGTGTCTTAGCTTTCTTT
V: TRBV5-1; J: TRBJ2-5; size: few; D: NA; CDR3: CASSLAGRTEQETQYF; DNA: TGCGCCAGCAGCTTGGCCGGAAGGACAGAGCAAGAGACCCAGTACTTC
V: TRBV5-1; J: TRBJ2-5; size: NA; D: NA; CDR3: CASSFQGVEETQYF; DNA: TGCGCCAGCAGCTTCCAGGGTGTTGAAGAGACCCAGTACTTC